This T cell receptor beta chain was identified during a study of post-analysis software for immune sequencing data. Study-level background: Disease courses included relapsing-remitting, secondary progressive and progressive-relapsing multiple sclerosis.

Study conclusions and caveats: Patients used about 5 TRBV segments, including TRBV5-6, TRBV5-1 and TRBV20-1, more often than controls.

Concerning this clonotype: No antigen is known for it.

Germline V gene lookup returns CDR1 SGHDN and CDR2 FVKESK. The length of the CDR3 is 13 residues. The germline V and J ends were trimmed by 3 bases and 4 bases, with 7 bases remaining between them. Unique molecular identifiers were built into the TCR beta cDNA libraries. The T cell input of about 0.95 to 11 million gave roughly 460,000 cDNA molecules. Each CDR3 protein is one row after TCRdb ran MiXCR on the PCR reads. There are 450,000 to 700,000 distinct CDR3 sequences in the sample; roughly two fifths occur only once, and 1.5% to 2% lies in the top ten. This receptor was obtained from a girl aged 5-17 years with multiple sclerosis. The sequenced material came from blood. The chain has TRBV14 and TRBJ2-1, with D unclear. This chain's CDR3 is CASSQARYNEQFF. As DNA, the CDR3 is TGTGCCAGCAGCCAGGCCCGTTACAATGAGCAGTTCTTC.